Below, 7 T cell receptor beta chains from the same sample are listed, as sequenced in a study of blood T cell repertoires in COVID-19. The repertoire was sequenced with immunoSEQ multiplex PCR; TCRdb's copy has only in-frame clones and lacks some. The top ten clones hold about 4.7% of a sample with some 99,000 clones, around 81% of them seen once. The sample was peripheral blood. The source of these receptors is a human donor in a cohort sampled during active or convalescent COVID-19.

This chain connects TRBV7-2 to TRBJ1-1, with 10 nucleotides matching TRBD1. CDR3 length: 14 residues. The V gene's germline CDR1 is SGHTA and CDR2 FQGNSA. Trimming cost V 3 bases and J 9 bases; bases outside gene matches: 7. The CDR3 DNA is TGTGCCAGCAGCTTTGACAGGGGGCAAGGCCAAGCTTTCTTT. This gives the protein CASSFDRGQGQAFF.

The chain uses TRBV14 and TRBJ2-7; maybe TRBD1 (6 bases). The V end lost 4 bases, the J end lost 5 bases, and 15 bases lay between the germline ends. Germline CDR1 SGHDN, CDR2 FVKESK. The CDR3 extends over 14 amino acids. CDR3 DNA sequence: TGTGCCAGCAGCCCTGACAGGTTGGGGCACGAGCAGTACTTC. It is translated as CASSPDRLGHEQYF. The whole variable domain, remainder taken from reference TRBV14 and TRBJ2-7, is EAGVTQFPSHSVIEKGQTVTLRCDPISGHDNLYWYRRVMGKEIKFLLHFVKESKQDESGMPNNRFLAERTGGTYSTLKVQPAELEDSGVYFCASSPDRLGHEQYFGPGTRLTVT.

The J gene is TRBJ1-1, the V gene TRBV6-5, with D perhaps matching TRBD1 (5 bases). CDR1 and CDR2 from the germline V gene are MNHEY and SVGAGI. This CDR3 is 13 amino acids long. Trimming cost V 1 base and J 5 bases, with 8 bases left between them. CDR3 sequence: CASSYFSGTEAFF. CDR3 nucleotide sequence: TGTGCCAGCAGTTACTTTTCAGGGACTGAAGCTTTCTTT.

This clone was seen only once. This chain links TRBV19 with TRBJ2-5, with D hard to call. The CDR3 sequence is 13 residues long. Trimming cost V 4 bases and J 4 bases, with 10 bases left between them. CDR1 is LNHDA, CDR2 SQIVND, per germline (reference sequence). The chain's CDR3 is CASSRQVRETQYF. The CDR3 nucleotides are TGTGCCAGTAGTAGGCAGGTTCGAGAGACCCAGTACTTC.

This CDR3 is CASSQETSGGSYNEQFF. The CDR3 nucleotides read TGTGCCAGCAGCCAAGAAACTAGCGGGGGCTCCTACAATGAGCAGTTCTTC. The V and J genes are TRBV3-1 (or the pseudogene TRBV3-2) and TRBJ2-1; 11 nucleotides align to TRBD2. V shed 0 bases, J shed 0 bases, and the junction held 1 base outside the gene matches. In germline, CDR1 is LGHDT, CDR2 YNNKEL (reference sequence). The CDR3 length is 17 residues.

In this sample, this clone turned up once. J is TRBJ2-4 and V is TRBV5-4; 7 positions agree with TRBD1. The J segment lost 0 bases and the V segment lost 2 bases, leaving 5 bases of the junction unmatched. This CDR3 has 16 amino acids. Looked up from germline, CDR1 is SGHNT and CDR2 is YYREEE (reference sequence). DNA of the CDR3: TGTGCCAGCAGCTTTAGCCCAGGGGGAGCCAAAAACATTCAGTACTTC. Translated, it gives CASSFSPGGAKNIQYF.

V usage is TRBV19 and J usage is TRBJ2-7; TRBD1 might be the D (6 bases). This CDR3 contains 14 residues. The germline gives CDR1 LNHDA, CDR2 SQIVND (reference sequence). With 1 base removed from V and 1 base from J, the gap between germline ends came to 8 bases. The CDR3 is CASSIAQGSYEQYF. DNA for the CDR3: TGTGCCAGTAGTATAGCCCAGGGGTCCTACGAGCAGTACTTC.